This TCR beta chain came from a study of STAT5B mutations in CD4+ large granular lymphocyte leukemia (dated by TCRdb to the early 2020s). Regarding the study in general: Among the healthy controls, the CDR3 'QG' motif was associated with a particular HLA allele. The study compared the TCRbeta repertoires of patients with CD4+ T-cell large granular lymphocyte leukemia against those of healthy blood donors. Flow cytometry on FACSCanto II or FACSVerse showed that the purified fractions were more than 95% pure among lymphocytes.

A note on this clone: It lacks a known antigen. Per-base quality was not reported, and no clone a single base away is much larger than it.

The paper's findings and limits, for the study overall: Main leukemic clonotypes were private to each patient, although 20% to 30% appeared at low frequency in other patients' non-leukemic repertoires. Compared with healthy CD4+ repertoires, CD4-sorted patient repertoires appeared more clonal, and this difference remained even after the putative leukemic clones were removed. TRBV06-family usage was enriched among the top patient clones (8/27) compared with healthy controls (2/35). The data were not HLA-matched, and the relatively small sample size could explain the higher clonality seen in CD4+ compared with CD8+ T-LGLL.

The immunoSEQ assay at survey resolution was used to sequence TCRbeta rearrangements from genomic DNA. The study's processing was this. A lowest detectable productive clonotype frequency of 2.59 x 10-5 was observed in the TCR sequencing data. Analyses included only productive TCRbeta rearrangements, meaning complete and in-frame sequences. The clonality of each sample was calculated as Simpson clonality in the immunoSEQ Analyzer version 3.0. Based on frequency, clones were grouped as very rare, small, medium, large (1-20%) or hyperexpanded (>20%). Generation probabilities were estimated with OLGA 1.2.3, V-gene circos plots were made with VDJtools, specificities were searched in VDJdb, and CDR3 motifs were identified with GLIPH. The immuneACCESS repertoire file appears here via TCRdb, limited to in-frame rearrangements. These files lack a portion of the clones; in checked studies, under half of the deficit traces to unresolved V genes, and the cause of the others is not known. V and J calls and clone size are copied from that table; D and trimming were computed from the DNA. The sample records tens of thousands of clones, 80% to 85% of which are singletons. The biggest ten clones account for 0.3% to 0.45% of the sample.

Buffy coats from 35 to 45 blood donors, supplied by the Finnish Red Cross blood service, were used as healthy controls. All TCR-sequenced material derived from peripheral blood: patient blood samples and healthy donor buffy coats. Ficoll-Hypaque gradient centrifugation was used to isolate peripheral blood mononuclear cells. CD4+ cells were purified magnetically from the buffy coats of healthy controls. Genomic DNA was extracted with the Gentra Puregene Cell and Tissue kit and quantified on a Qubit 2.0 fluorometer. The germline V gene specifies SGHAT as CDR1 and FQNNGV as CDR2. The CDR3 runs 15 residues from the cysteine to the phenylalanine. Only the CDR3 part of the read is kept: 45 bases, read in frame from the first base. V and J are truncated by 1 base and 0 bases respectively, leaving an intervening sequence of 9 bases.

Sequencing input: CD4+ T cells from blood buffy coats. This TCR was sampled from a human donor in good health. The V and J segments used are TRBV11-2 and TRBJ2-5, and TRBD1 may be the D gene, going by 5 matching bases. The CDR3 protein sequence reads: CASSLGQLYQETQYF. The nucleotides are TGTGCCAGCAGCTTAGGACAGCTATACCAAGAGACCCAGTACTTC.